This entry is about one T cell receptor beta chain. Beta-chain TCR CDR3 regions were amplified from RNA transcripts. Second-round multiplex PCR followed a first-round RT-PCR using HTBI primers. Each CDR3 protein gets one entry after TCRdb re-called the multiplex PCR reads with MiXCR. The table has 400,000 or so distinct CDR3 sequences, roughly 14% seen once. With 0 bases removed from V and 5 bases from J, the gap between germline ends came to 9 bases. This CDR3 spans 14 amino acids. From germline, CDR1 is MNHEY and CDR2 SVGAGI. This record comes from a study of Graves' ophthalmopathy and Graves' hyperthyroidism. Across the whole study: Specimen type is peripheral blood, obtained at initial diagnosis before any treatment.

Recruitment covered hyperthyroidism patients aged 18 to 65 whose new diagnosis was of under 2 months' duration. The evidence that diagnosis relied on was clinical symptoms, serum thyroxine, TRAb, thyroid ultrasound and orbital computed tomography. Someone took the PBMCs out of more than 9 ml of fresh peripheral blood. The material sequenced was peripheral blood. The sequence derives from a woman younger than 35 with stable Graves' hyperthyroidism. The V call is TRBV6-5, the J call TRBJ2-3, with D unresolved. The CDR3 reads CASSYSKIQDTQYF. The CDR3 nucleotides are TGTGCCAGCAGTTACTCGAAAATTCAAGATACGCAGTATTTT.